Following are 25 T cell receptor beta chains from one sample sequenced in a study of blood T cell repertoires in COVID-19. Sequencing was performed with immunoSEQ multiplex PCR; in TCRdb, only in-frame clones are kept and a portion is missing. Here the sample spans over 70,000 clones, 60% to 85% being singletons. Sequencing was carried out using peripheral blood. The origin of the receptors is a woman of 80 years or more with acute or convalescent COVID-19.

The V call is TRBV27, the J call TRBJ2-7, with 14 bases lining up with TRBD2. The CDR3 has 19 amino acids. J lost 4 bases, V lost 4 bases, and 15 bases had no gene match. Germline V gene sequence: CDR1 MNHEY, CDR2 SMNVEV (reference sequence). The CDR3 here is CASSSSPGLAGAIPYEQYF. CDR3 nucleotides: TGTGCCAGCAGTTCCTCGCCGGGACTAGCGGGAGCAATACCGTACGAGCAGTACTTC.

The chain joins TRBV3-1 (or the pseudogene TRBV3-2) to TRBJ1-6; possibly TRBD1 for D (6 bases). The V gene's germline CDR1 is LGHDT and CDR2 YNNKEL (reference sequence). There are 14 residues in the CDR3. V lost 9 bases to trimming and J lost 7 bases, with 16 bases between them. The chain's CDR3 is CASGAWQGNSPLHF. In nucleotides, the CDR3 is TGTGCCAGTGGGGCTTGGCAGGGGAATTCACCCCTCCACTTT.

This CDR3 reads CASSLMTGGGSGANVLTF. CDR3 sequence (DNA): TGTGCCAGCAGCTTGATGACAGGGGGCGGATCTGGGGCCAACGTCCTGACTTTC. The chain uses TRBV5-8 and TRBJ2-6; 10 nucleotides agree with TRBD1. This CDR3 contains 18 residues. CDR1 is SGHTS, CDR2 YDEGEE, per germline. V lost 1 base and J lost 1; bases outside the gene matches: 5.

V usage is TRBV7-9 and J usage is TRBJ2-1; D may be TRBD1 (6 bases). The CDR3 spans 14 residues. Trimming took 7 bases from V and 2 from J, leaving 12 bases between them. Germline V lookup: CDR1 SEHNR, CDR2 FQNEAQ (reference sequence). The CDR3 reads CASIVQGPYNEQFF. The CDR3 coding sequence is TGTGCCAGCATCGTACAGGGACCCTACAATGAGCAGTTCTTC.

This clone turned up a few times. CDR3 nucleotide sequence: TGTGCCATCAGTGATAGACAGGCGGAGACCCAGTACTTC. As protein: CAISDRQAETQYF. The chain uses TRBV10-3 and TRBJ2-5, with a tentative D call TRBD1 (6 bases). In germline, CDR1 is ENHRY, CDR2 SYGVKD. The CDR3 is 13 residues long. V lost 3 bases to trimming and J lost 5 bases, with 10 bases between them.

The V gene is TRBV7-2, the J gene TRBJ2-2; TRBD1 might be the D (6 bases). The CDR3 totals 15 residues. Per the germline V gene, CDR1 is SGHTA and CDR2 is FQGNSA. V lost 6 bases and J lost 2, with 13 bases in between. CDR3 region: CASRPGTLNTGELFF. In DNA, the CDR3 is TGTGCCAGCAGGCCCGGGACACTTAACACCGGGGAGCTGTTTTTT.

The rearrangement uses TRBV7-9 and TRBJ1-2; D uncertain. There are 12 residues in the CDR3. V dropped 3 bases and J dropped 6 bases, with 8 bases sitting between them. Germline CDR1 is SEHNR and CDR2 is FQNEAQ (reference sequence). The CDR3 region has the DNA TGTGCCAGCAGCTTTGCGAGGGATGGCTACACCTTC. Protein product: CASSFARDGYTF.

The chain links TRBV28 to TRBJ1-5, with TRBD1 matching over 8 bases. CDR3 length equals 16 residues. V lost 3 bases, J lost 1 base, and 5 bases stayed unmatched. The V gene's germline CDR1 is MDHEN and CDR2 SYDVKM. The CDR3 DNA sequence: TGTGCCAGCAGTTTTCACAGGGGGGGAAGCAATCAGCCCCAGCATTTT. It codes for CASSFHRGGSNQPQHF.

This chain joins TRBV19 and TRBJ2-3; TRBD2 is a possible D gene (6 bases). V dropped 7 bases and J dropped 10 bases, with 15 bases sitting between them. Germline V gene lookup returns CDR1 LNHDA and CDR2 SQIVND (reference sequence). CDR3 size: 12 residues. CDR3 protein: CASTASGGAQYF. The CDR3 DNA is TGTGCCAGTACAGCCTCCGGGGGTGCGCAGTATTTT. Full variable domain (rest looked up from reference TRBV19 and TRBJ2-3): DGGITQSPKYLFRKEGQNVTLSCEQNLNHDAMYWYRQDPGQGLRLIYYSQIVNDFQKGDIAEGYSVSREKKESFPLTVTSAQKNPTAFYLCASTASGGAQYFGPGTRLTVL.

The V gene is TRBV6-6, the J gene TRBJ1-2; D not resolved. The length of the CDR3 is 13 residues. Germline assignment: CDR1 MNHNY and CDR2 SVGAGI (reference sequence). The V and J ends lost 5 bases and 8 bases respectively, with 15 bases between them. The CDR3 DNA follows: TGTGCCAGCAGTGCAAACACGGGATTGGGCTACACCTTC. It specifies CASSANTGLGYTF.

V gene TRBV6-2 or TRBV6-3 combines with J gene TRBJ1-4; D is possibly TRBD1 (5 bases). Per the germline V gene, CDR1 is MNHEY and CDR2 is SVGEGT. The V and J ends lost 2 bases and 4 bases respectively, with 17 bases between them. CDR3 size: 17 residues. For the CDR3, the DNA is TGTGCCAGCAGTTACGGAGGGACGGCGCCCTTTAATGAAAAACTGTTTTTT. Translating gives CASSYGGTAPFNEKLFF.

The rearrangement uses TRBV4-2 and TRBJ1-2; tentative D call: TRBD1 (6 bases). In germline, CDR1 is LGHNA, CDR2 YNFKEQ. Trimming left V 0 bases short and J 3 bases short, with 14 bases between. This CDR3 region has 16 residues. DNA for the CDR3: TGTGCCAGCAGCCAAGATCTCAACAGGGTAGACTATGGCTACACCTTC. Amino acid sequence: CASSQDLNRVDYGYTF.

J is TRBJ1-1 and V is TRBV11-3; D is unresolved. V was clipped by 5 bases and J by 0 bases, with 10 bases between them. CDR1 is SGHNT and CDR2 is YENEEA in the germline V gene. The CDR3 is 14 amino acids. For the CDR3, the DNA is TGTGCCAGCAGCCCCGGTCGCATGAACACTGAAGCTTTCTTT. Residues: CASSPGRMNTEAFF.

This rearrangement joins TRBV1 to TRBJ2-1; the table's D call TRBD2 went unverified against the DNA. TRBV1 is a known pseudogene. CDR3 length: 17 residues. Here the CDR3 reads CTSSQDVGLEVENEQFF. In DNA, the CDR3 is TGCACCAGCAGCCAAGACGTGGGACTAGAGGTTGAGAATGAGCAGTTCTTC.

The rearrangement uses TRBV7-2 and TRBJ1-3; 7 bases are a match to TRBD1. After removal of 5 bases from V and 4 bases from J, the junction contained 11 bases not matched to a gene. The CDR3 sequence is 16 residues long. Germline assignment: CDR1 SGHTA and CDR2 FQGNSA. The CDR3 sequence: CASSAYRGPGGNTIYF. The CDR3 coding sequence is TGTGCCAGCAGCGCTTACAGGGGACCGGGAGGAAACACCATATATTTT. The complete variable domain, with remaining parts taken from reference TRBV7-2 and TRBJ1-3, reads GAGVSQSPSNKVTEKGKDVELRCDPISGHTALYWYRQSLGQGLEFLIYFQGNSAPDKSGLPSDRFSAERTGGSVSTLTIQRTQQEDSAVYLCASSAYRGPGGNTIYFGEGSWLTVV.

Here the CDR3 DNA reads TGTGCCAGCAGCGTAGGTCAGGGGGAGCTCACTGAAGCTTTCTTT. Translation gives CASSVGQGELTEAFF. The chain employs TRBV9 and TRBJ1-1, with 7 nucleotides matching TRBD1. Trimming took 0 bases from V and 4 from J; bases not matched to a gene: 6. The CDR3 runs to 15 residues. The germline V gene encodes CDR1 SGDLS and CDR2 YYNGEE.

The V and J genes are TRBV2 and TRBJ2-7, with D possibly TRBD1 on 5 matching bases. Deletions cut 6 bases from V and 3 bases from J, with 15 bases between. Germline V gene lookup returns CDR1 SNHLY and CDR2 FYNNEI. This CDR3 has 14 residues. The CDR3 DNA reads TGTGCCAGCAGCAAGATAGACAGTCACTACGAGCAGTACTTC. It is translated as CASSKIDSHYEQYF. The whole variable domain, filled in from reference TRBV2 and TRBJ2-7, reads EPEVTQTPSHQVTQMGQEVILRCVPISNHLYFYWYRQILGQKVEFLVSFYNNEISEKSEIFDDQFSVERPDGSNFTLKIRSTKLEDSAMYFCASSKIDSHYEQYFGPGTRLTVT.

The genes are TRBV7-9 and TRBJ2-1, with D tentatively TRBD2 (6 bases). CDR3 length equals 14 residues. V was cut by 11 bases and J by 1 base, with 15 bases left in between. Per the germline V gene, CDR1 is SEHNR and CDR2 is FQNEAQ (reference sequence). CDR3 in amino acids: CAVLALESYNEQFF. CDR3 nucleotide sequence: TGTGCCGTTCTAGCGCTTGAATCCTACAATGAGCAGTTCTTC.

The chain combines TRBV7-6 with TRBJ2-1; D uncertain. Between the trimmed V and J ends, which lost 2 bases and 0 bases, there was a span of 11 bases. The germline V gene has CDR1 SGHVS and CDR2 FNYEAQ. The CDR3 is 16 residues long. CDR3 protein: CASSLLGPSSYNEQFF. CDR3 coding DNA: TGTGCCAGCAGCTTACTAGGCCCTAGCTCCTACAATGAGCAGTTCTTC. Variable domain in full (rest from reference TRBV7-6 and TRBJ2-1): GAGVSQSPRYKVTKRGQDVALRCDPISGHVSLYWYRQALGQGPEFLTYFNYEAQQDKSGLPNDRFSAERPEGSISTLTIQRTEQRDSAMYRCASSLLGPSSYNEQFFGPGTRLTVL.

V is TRBV7-9 and J is TRBJ2-2; the match to TRBD2 covers 14 bases. The CDR3 runs 18 residues. With V trimmed by 0 bases and J by 2 bases, 2 bases remained unmatched. In germline, CDR1 is SEHNR, CDR2 FQNEAQ (reference sequence). CDR3 sequence reads: CASSLAGTSGGNTGELFF. DNA of the CDR3: TGTGCCAGCAGCTTAGCCGGGACTAGCGGGGGAAACACCGGGGAGCTGTTTTTT.

The genes are TRBV10-3 and TRBJ2-1, with a possible D match to TRBD2 (7 bases). The CDR3 length is 14 residues. CDR1 and CDR2 from the germline V gene are ENHRY and SYGVKD. Between the trimmed V and J ends, which lost 7 bases and 1 base, there was a span of 11 bases. Written as DNA, the CDR3 is TGTGCCATCAAAGGGGGGGGGTCCTACAATGAGCAGTTCTTC. Translated: CAIKGGGSYNEQFF.

The chain uses TRBV2 and TRBJ2-7; D is perhaps TRBD2 (6 bases). Germline V gene sequence: CDR1 SNHLY, CDR2 FYNNEI. V dropped 2 bases and J dropped 12 bases, with 14 bases sitting between them. The CDR3 length is 12 residues. The CDR3 loop reads CASSETWGGWYF. In DNA, the CDR3 is TGTGCCAGCAGTGAAACGTGGGGAGGTTGGTACTTC. The full variable domain, completed using reference TRBV2 and TRBJ2-7, is EPEVTQTPSHQVTQMGQEVILRCVPISNHLYFYWYRQILGQKVEFLVSFYNNEISEKSEIFDDQFSVERPDGSNFTLKIRSTKLEDSAMYFCASSETWGGWYFGPGTRLTVT.

The chain combines TRBV4-3 with TRBJ1-6; no clear D gene. CDR1 is LGHNA, CDR2 YSLEER, per germline. The ends were cut back, 0 bases at V and 11 bases at J, with 14 bases in the middle. This CDR3 has 15 residues. The CDR3 spells CASSQDSWAGTPLHF. In DNA, the CDR3 is TGCGCCAGCAGCCAAGATAGTTGGGCCGGGACACCCCTCCACTTT.

The V and J genes are TRBV3-1 (or the pseudogene TRBV3-2) and TRBJ1-1, with TRBD1 matching 8 bases. The CDR3 length is 15 residues. Germline-derived CDR1 and CDR2 are LGHDT and YNNKEL (reference sequence). With V trimmed by 1 base and J by 0 bases, 1 base remained unmatched. The CDR3 region has the DNA TGTGCCAGCAGCCAAGCAGGGGGCATGAACACTGAAGCTTTCTTT. Amino acid sequence: CASSQAGGMNTEAFF.

This chain uses TRBV28 with TRBJ2-7, with a possible D match to TRBD1 (6 bases). V was trimmed by 5 bases and J by 3 bases, leaving 11 bases between them. Germline loops: CDR1 MDHEN, CDR2 SYDVKM. The CDR3 covers 13 residues. CDR3 loop: CASSPIRGYEQYF. CDR3 DNA: TGTGCCAGCAGTCCGATCAGGGGCTACGAGCAGTACTTC.